Described below is a single TCR beta chain sequence and its context. The target antigen is unknown. The sample belongs to a study of human T cells and chemical hapten exposure. Study details: Cases of alopecia areata, totalis or universalis occurred in a predominantly female patient group.

The CDR3 loop spans 14 amino acids. V dropped 8 bases and J dropped 4 bases, with 18 bases sitting between them. Germline loops: CDR1 MDHEN, CDR2 SYDVKM. Stated time point: patch test 3, about 24 weeks after DPC sensitization. As for treatment: therapeutic diphenylcyclopropenone sensitization with weekly scalp DPC. MiXCR, applied by TCRdb to the RACE reads, yields one record per CDR3 protein. The data show some 89,000 distinct CDR3 sequences, 25% to 30% seen once. General study points: Expanded TCR sets contained significantly more large CDR3 similarity clusters than controls.

This material consisted of whole blood, taken in connection with sensitization to the hapten diphenylcyclopropenone (DPC). The clonotype comes from a man aged 40-55 years with alopecia areata. Some clones in this sample may be carry-over from other donors' samples. The rearrangement links TRBV28 to TRBJ2-7; D not resolved. CDR3 region: CASSSASPPYEQYF. CDR3 DNA sequence: TGTGCCAGCTCAAGCGCCTCACCGCCTTACGAGCAGTACTTC.